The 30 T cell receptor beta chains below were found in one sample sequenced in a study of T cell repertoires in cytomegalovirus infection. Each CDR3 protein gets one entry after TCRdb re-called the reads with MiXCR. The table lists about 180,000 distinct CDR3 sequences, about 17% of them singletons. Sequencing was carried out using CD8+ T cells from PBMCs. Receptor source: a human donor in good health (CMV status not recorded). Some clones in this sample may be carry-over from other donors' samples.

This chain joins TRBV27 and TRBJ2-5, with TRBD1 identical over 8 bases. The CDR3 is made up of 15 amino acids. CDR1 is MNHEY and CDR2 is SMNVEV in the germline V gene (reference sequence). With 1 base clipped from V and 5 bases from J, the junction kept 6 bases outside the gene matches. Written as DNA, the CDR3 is TGTGCCAGCAGTTTATATTCAGGGGGCACGGAGACCCAGTACTTC. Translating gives CASSLYSGGTETQYF.

CDR3 DNA sequence: TGCAGCGTTGGACCAGCCCAGGCCCAAATAGATACGCAGTATTTT. Translated, it gives CSVGPAQAQIDTQYF. This chain uses TRBV29-1 with TRBJ2-3; D gene unclear. This CDR3 has 15 amino acids. Trimming cost V 4 bases and J 5 bases, with 19 bases left between them. CDR1 and CDR2 (germline): SQVTM, ANQGSEA.

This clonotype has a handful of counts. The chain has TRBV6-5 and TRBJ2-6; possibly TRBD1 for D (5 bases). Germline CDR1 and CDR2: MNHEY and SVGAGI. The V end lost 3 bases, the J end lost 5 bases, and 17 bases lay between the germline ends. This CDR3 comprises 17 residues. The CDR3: CASSYRQTELRANVLTF. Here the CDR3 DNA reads TGTGCCAGCAGTTATAGACAGACCGAGCTTCGGGCCAACGTCCTGACTTTC.

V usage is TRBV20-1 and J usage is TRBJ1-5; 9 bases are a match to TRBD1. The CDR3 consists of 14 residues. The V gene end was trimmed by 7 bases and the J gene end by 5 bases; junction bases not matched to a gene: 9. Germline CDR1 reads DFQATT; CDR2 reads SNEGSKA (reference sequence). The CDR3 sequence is CSGVRQGEDQPQHF. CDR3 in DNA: TGCAGTGGGGTTCGACAGGGGGAGGATCAGCCCCAGCATTTT.

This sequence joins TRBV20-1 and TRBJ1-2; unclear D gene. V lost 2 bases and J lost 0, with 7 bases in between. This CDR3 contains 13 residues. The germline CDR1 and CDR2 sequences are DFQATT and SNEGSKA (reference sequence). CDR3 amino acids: CSARPAANYGYTF. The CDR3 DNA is TGCAGTGCTAGACCTGCCGCTAACTATGGCTACACCTTC.

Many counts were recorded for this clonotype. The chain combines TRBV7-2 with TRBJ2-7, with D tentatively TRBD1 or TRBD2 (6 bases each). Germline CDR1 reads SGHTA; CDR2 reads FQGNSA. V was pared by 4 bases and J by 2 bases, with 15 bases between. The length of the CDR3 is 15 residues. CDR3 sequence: CASSSPGAPPYEQYF. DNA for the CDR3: TGTGCCAGCAGCTCGCCGGGGGCCCCTCCCTACGAGCAGTACTTC.

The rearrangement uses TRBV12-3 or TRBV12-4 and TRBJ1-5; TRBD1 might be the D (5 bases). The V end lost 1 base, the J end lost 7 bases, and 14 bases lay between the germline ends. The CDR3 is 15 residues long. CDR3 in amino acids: CASSLEGRMEQPQHF. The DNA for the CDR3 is TGTGCCAGCAGTTTAGAGGGACGGATGGAGCAGCCCCAGCATTTT.

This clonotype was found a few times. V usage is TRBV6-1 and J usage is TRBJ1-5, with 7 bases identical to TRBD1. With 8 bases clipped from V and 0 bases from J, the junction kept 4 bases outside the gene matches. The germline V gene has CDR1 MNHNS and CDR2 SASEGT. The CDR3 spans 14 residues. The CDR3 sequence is CASVNRGSNQPQHF. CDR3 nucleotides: TGTGCCAGCGTAAACAGGGGTAGCAATCAGCCCCAGCATTTT.

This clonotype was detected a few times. This CDR3 reads CASTGGTVSNQPQHF. The CDR3 DNA reads TGTGCCAGCACGGGAGGGACAGTCAGCAATCAGCCCCAGCATTTT. The V and J genes are TRBV2 and TRBJ1-5; 7 bases line up with TRBD1. J lost 1 base, V lost 7 bases, and 7 bases had no gene match. The CDR3 is made up of 15 amino acids. Looked up from germline, CDR1 is SNHLY and CDR2 is FYNNEI.

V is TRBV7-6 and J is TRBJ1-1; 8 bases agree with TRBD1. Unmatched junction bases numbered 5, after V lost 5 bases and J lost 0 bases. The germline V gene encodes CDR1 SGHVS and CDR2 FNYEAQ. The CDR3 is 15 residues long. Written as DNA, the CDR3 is TGTGCCAGCAGCCAAAACAGGGGGATGAACACTGAAGCTTTCTTT. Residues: CASSQNRGMNTEAFF. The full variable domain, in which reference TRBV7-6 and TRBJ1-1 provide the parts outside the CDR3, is GAGVSQSPRYKVTKRGQDVALRCDPISGHVSLYWYRQALGQGPEFLTYFNYEAQQDKSGLPNDRFSAERPEGSISTLTIQRTEQRDSAMYRCASSQNRGMNTEAFFGQGTRLTVV.

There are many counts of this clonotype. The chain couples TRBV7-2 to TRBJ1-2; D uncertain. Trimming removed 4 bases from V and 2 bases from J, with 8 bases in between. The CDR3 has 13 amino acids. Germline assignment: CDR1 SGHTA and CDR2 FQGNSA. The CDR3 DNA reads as TGTGCCAGCAGCTCCAGTACAAACTATGGCTACACCTTC. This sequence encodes CASSSSTNYGYTF.

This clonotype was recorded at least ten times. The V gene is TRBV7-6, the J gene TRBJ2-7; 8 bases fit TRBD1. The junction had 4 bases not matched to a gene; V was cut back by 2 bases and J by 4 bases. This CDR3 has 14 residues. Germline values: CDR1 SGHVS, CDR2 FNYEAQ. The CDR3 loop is CASSLSGTGYEQYF. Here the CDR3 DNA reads TGTGCCAGCAGCTTAAGTGGGACAGGTTACGAGCAGTACTTC.

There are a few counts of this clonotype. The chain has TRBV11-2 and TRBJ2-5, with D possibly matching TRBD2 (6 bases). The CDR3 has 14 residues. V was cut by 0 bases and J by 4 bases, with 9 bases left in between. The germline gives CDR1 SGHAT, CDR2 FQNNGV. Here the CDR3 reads CASSLELGLETQYF. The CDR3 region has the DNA TGTGCCAGCAGCTTAGAGCTGGGACTAGAGACCCAGTACTTC.

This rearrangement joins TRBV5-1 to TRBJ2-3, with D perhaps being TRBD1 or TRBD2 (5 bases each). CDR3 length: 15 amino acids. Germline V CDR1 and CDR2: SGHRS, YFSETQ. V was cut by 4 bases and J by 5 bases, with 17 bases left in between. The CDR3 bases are TGCGCCAGCAGCGCCGGGACCTCCACGGTAGATACGCAGTATTTT. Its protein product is CASSAGTSTVDTQYF. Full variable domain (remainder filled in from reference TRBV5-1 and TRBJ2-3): KAGVTQTPRYLIKTRGQQVTLSCSPISGHRSVSWYQQTPGQGLQFLFEYFSETQRNKGNFPGRFSGRQFSNSRSEMNVSTLELGDSALYLCASSAGTSTVDTQYFGPGTRLTVL.

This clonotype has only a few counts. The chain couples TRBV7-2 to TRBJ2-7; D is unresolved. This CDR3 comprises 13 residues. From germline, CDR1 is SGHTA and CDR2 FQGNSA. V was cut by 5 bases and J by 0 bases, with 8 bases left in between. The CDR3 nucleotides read TGTGCCAGCAGCGAGACGCCCTCCTACGAGCAGTACTTC. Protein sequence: CASSETPSYEQYF.

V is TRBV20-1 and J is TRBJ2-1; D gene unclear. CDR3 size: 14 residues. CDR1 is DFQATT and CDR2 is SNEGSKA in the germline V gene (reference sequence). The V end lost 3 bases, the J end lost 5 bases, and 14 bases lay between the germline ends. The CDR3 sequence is CSARGSIWDNEQFF. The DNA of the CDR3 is TGCAGTGCTAGGGGATCCATTTGGGACAATGAGCAGTTCTTC.

This CDR3 is CALQGTVGELFF. The DNA for the CDR3 is TGTGCGCTCCAGGGTACGGTCGGGGAGCTGTTTTTT. The rearrangement links TRBV12-3 or TRBV12-4 to TRBJ2-2; possible D gene TRBD1, 5 bases. The CDR3 runs to 12 residues.

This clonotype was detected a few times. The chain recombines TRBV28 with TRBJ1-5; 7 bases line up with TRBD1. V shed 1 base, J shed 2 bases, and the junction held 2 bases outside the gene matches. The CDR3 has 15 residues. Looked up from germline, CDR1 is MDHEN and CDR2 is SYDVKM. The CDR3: CASSLSGQGNQPQHF. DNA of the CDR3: TGTGCCAGCAGTTTATCTGGACAGGGCAATCAGCCCCAGCATTTT.

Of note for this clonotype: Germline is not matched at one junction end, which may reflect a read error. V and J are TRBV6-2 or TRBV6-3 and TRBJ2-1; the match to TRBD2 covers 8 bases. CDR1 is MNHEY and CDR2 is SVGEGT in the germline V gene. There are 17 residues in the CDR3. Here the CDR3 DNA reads TGTGACAGCAGTTACGGTAGCGGGGAGTCTCCTATGAATGAGCAGTTCTTC. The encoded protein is CDSSYGSGESPMNEQFF.

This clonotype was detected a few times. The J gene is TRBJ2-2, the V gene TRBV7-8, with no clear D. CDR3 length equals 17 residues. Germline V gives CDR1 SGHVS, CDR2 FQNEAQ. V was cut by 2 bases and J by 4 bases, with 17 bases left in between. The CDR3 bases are TGTGCCAGCAGCTTATTCGTATCCCCATCCGGCACCGGGGAGCTGTTTTTT. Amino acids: CASSLFVSPSGTGELFF.

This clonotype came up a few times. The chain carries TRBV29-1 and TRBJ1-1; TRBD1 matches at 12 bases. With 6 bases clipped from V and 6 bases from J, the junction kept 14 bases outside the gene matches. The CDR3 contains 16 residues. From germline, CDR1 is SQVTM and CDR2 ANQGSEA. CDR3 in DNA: TGCAGCGTGGGGGCACCGGGACAGGGGGCTTTCGCTGAAGCTTTCTTT. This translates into CSVGAPGQGAFAEAFF.

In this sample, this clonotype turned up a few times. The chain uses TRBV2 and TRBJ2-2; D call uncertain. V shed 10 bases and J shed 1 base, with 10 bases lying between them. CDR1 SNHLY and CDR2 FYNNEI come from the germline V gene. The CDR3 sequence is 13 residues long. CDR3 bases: TGTGCCACCTTGACGGGGAACACCGGGGAGCTGTTTTTT. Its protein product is CATLTGNTGELFF.

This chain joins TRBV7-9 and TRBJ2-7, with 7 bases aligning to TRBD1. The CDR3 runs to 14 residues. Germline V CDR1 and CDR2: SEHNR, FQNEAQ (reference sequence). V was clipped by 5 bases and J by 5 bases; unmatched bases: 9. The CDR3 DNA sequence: TGTGCCAGCAGCCCCAGGGGGAGCGTCAACGAGCAGTACTTC. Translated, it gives CASSPRGSVNEQYF.

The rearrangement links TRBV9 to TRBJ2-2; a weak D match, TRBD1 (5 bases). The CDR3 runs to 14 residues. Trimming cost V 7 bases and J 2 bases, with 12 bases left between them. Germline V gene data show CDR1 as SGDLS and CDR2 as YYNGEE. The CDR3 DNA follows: TGTGCCAGCGAAAAGGGGCGAAACACCGGGGAGCTGTTTTTT. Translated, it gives CASEKGRNTGELFF. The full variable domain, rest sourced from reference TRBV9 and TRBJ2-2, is DSGVTQTPKHLITATGQRVTLRCSPRSGDLSVYWYQQSLDQGLQFLIQYYNGEERAKGNILERFSAQQFPDLHSELNLSSLELGDSALYFCASEKGRNTGELFFGEGSRLTVL.

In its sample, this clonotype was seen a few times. The CDR3 region has the DNA TGTGCCAGCGGCCTCTTAAGGCAAGAGACCCAGTACTTC. It is translated as CASGLLRQETQYF. This chain joins TRBV7-2 and TRBJ2-5, with unresolved D. This CDR3 is built from 13 residues. CDR1 is SGHTA and CDR2 is FQGNSA in the germline V gene. V was pared by 8 bases and J by 2 bases, with 12 bases between.

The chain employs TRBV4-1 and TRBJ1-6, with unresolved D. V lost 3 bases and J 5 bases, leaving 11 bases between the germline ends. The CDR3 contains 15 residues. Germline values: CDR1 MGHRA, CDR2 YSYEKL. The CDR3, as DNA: TGCGCCAGCAGCCAGTCCCGGACTGATAATTCACCCCTCCACTTT. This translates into CASSQSRTDNSPLHF.

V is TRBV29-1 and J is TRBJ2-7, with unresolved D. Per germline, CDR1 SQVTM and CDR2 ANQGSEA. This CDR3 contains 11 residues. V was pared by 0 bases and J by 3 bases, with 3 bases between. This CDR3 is CSVEEGYEQYF. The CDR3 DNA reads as TGCAGCGTTGAAGAAGGCTACGAGCAGTACTTC.

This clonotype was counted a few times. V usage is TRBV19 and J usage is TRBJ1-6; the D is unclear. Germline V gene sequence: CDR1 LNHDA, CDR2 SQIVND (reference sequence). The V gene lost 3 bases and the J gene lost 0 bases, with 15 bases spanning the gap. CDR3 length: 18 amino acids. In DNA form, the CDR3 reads TGTGCCAGTAGTATTTATACAGAACTTAGCTCCTATAATTCACCCCTCCACTTT. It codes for CASSIYTELSSYNSPLHF.

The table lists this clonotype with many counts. DNA of the CDR3: TGTGCCAGCAGCTTCGGGCAGGGAGTCACAGATACGCAGTATTTT. Translating it yields CASSFGQGVTDTQYF. The chain employs TRBV7-3 and TRBJ2-3; D is perhaps TRBD1 or TRBD2 (5 bases each). V lost 3 bases to trimming and J lost 2 bases, with 12 bases between them. Germline V gene lookup returns CDR1 SGHTA and CDR2 FQGTGA. The CDR3 loop spans 15 amino acids.

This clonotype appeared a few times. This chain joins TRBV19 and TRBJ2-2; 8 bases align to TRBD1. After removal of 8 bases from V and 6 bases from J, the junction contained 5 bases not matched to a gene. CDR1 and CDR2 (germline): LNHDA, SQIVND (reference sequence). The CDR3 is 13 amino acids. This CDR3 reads CASDRGYAGELFF. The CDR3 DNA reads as TGTGCCAGTGACAGGGGTTATGCCGGGGAGCTGTTTTTT.